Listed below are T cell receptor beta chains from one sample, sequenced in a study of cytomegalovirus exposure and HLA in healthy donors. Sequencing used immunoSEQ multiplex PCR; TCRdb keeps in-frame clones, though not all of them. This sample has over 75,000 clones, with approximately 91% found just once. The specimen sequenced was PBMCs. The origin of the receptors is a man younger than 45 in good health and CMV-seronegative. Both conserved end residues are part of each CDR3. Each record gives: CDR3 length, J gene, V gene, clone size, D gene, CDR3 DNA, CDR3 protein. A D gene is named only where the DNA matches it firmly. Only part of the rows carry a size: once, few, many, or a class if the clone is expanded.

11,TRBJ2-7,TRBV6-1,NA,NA,TGTGCCAGCAGTCGGAAGGGGGAGCAGTACTTC,CASSRKGEQYF
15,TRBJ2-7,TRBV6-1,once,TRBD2,TGTGCCAGCAGCATTTCCGGGACTAGCGGGTACGAGCAGTACTTC,CASSISGTSGYEQYF
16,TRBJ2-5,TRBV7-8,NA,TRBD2,TGTGCCAGCAGCTTAATTGTCGGACTAGCACAAGAGACCCAGTACTTC,CASSLIVGLAQETQYF
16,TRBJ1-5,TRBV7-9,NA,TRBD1,TGTGCCAGCAGCCCCGGGACAGGATACGGCAATCAGCCCCAGCATTTT,CASSPGTGYGNQPQHF
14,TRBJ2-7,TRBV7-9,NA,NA,TGTGCCAGCAGCTTAGTTCCGGGGGACTACGAGCAGTACTTC,CASSLVPGDYEQYF
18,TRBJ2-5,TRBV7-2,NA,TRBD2,TGTGCCAGCAGCTTAGTACCGGGCGGTAGCGGGGACCAAGAGACCCAGTACTTC,CASSLVPGGSGDQETQYF
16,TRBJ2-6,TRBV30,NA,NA,TGTGCCTGGAGTGGATACAGGGACTCTGGGGCCAACGTCCTGACTTTC,CAWSGYRDSGANVLTF
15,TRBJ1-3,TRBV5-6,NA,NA,TGTGCCAGCAGCTTGGGCGGATTAACTGGAAACACCATATATTTT,CASSLGGLTGNTIYF
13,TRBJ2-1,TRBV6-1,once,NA,TGTGCCAGCAGTGAAGCGCTAGTTGGTGGTCAGTTCTTC,CASSEALVGGQFF
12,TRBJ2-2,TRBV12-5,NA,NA,TGTGCTAGCGGGGGAAACACCGGGGAGCTGTTTTTT,CASGGNTGELFF
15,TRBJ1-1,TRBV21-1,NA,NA,TGTGCCAGCAGCACGGGACAGGGTGCGAACACTGAAGCTTTCTTT,CASSTGQGANTEAFF
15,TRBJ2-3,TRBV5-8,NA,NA,TGTGCCAGCAGCTTGGCGGCAGGGAGCACAGATACGCAGTATTTT,CASSLAAGSTDTQYF
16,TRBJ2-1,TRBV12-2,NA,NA,TGTGCAAGTCGCTTGATGGGACAGGGTATTGACCATGAGCAGTTCTTC,CASRLMGQGIDHEQFF
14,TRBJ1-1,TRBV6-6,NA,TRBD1,TGTGCCAGCAGCCACAGGGGGCGAGGCACTGAAGCTTTCTTT,CASSHRGRGTEAFF
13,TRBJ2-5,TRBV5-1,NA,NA,TGCGCCAGCAGCTTGGCCCTAGCGGAGACCCAGTACTTC,CASSLALAETQYF
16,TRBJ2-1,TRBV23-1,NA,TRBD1,TGCGCCAGCAGCCGTTACACAGGGGAAAGCTACAATGAGCAGTTCTTC,CASSRYTGESYNEQFF
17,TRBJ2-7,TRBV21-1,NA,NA,TGTGCCAGCAGTTATTTCTCGCTCCGGACACCGGCCTACGAGCAGTACTTC,CASSYFSLRTPAYEQYF
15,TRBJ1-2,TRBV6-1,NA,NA,TGTGCCAGCACCACCGAGGGGGGGCTGGGCTATGGCTACACCTTC,CASTTEGGLGYGYTF
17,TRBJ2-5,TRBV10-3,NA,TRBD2,TGTGCCATCAGTGAGTCCGGGACTAGGCTGAATCAAGAGACCCAGTACTTC,CAISESGTRLNQETQYF
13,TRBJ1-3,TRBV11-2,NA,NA,TGTGCCAGCAGCTTTTCAGTCTTTAACACCATATATTTT,CASSFSVFNTIYF
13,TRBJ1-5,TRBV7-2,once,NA,TGTGCCAGCAGCTTAGGCAGAAATCAGCCCCAGCATTTT,CASSLGRNQPQHF
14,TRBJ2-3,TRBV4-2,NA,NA,TGTGCCAGCAGCCAAGATGCGGGTACAGATACGCAGTATTTT,CASSQDAGTDTQYF
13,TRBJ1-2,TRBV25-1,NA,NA,TGTGCCAGCAGTGAATATTCCAGGGCTGGCTACACCTTC,CASSEYSRAGYTF
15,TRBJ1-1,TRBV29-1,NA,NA,TGCAGCGCCGAGACGCCTACAGAGCTGAACACTGAAGCTTTCTTT,CSAETPTELNTEAFF
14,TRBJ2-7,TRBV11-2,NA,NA,TGTGCCAGCAGCTTAGATTCGCCCGCCTACGAGCAGTACTTC,CASSLDSPAYEQYF
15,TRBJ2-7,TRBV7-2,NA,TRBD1,TGTGCCAGCAGCACAGGGGCCTTCAGCTCCTACGAGCAGTACTTC,CASSTGAFSSYEQYF
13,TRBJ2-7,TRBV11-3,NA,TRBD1,TGTGCCAGCAGCTTAGGGGGACAGGACGAGCAGTACTTC,CASSLGGQDEQYF
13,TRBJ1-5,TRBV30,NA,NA,TGTGCCTGGAGTGGGGGGGTCGGCCAGCCCCAGCATTTT,CAWSGGVGQPQHF
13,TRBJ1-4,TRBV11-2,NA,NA,TGTGCCAGCAGCTTCTACAGGAATGAAAAACTGTTTTTT,CASSFYRNEKLFF
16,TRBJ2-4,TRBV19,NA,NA,TGTGCCAGTAGTATATTAGGAGGGCTTTCTAAAAACATTCAGTACTTC,CASSILGGLSKNIQYF
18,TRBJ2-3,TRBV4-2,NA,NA,TGTGCCAGCAGCCGAAACCAACTCCGGGACTCCCACACAGATACGCAGTATTTT,CASSRNQLRDSHTDTQYF
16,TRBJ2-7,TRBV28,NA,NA,TGTGCCAGCAGTTTTGCCGTTTTAGGGACATCCTACGAGCAGTACTTC,CASSFAVLGTSYEQYF
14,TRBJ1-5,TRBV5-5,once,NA,TGTGCCAGCAGCCCGGGACAAGACAATCAGCCCCAGCATTTT,CASSPGQDNQPQHF
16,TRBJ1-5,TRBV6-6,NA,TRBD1,TGTGCCAGCATCAAACAGGGGGGGTATAGCAATCAGCCCCAGCATTTT,CASIKQGGYSNQPQHF
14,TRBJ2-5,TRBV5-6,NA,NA,TGTGCCAGCACCAGAGACAGGCGCCAAGAGACCCAGTACTTC,CASTRDRRQETQYF
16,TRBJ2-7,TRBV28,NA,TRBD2,TGTGCCAGCAGTTTGGGTTCTAGCGGGAGGCTCTACGAGCAGTACTTC,CASSLGSSGRLYEQYF